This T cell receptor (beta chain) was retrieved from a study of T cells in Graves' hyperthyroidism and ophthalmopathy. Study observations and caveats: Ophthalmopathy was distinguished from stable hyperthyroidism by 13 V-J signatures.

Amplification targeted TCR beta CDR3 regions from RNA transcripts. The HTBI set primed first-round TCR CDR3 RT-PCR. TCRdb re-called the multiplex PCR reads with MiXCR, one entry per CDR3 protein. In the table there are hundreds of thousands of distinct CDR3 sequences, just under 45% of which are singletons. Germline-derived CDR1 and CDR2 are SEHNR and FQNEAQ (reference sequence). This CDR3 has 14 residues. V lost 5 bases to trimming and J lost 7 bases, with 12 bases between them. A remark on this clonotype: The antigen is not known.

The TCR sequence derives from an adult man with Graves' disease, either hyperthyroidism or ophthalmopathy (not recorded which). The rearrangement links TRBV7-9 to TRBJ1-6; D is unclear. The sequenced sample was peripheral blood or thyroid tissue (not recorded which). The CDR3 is CASSLLAPNSPLHF. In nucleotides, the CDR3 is TGTGCCAGCAGCCTCTTAGCGCCAAATTCACCCCTCCACTTT.